These T cell receptor beta chains were read from a single sample in a study of blood T cell repertoires in COVID-19. Here immunoSEQ multiplex PCR was the method, and the copy in TCRdb shows in-frame clones only, minus some. In the table there are fewer than 95,000 clones, around 90% of which are singletons. Sequences were obtained from peripheral blood. These receptors were taken from a woman of 80 years or more with acute or convalescent COVID-19. Both conserved end residues are part of each CDR3. The D gene is left open where the match is weak.

V	J	D	CDR3	DNA
TRBV9	TRBJ2-1	TRBD1	CASSQRQGGFDNEQFF	TGTGCCAGCAGCCAAAGACAGGGGGGGTTCGACAATGAGCAGTTCTTC
TRBV20-1	TRBJ1-2	TRBD1	CSASIGQGAYGYTF	TGCAGTGCTAGTATAGGACAGGGGGCATATGGCTACACCTTC
TRBV19	TRBJ2-3	.	CASSIQRFTDTQYF	TGTGCCAGTAGTATTCAGCGGTTCACAGATACGCAGTATTTT
TRBV7-8	TRBJ2-3	TRBD2	CASSPGSGGTTDTQYF	TGTGCCAGCAGCCCCGGGAGCGGGGGGACGACAGATACGCAGTATTTT
TRBV7-9	TRBJ1-1	.	CASSLAPFGHQNTEAFF	TGTGCCAGCAGCTTAGCCCCATTCGGACACCAGAACACTGAAGCTTTCTTT
TRBV18	TRBJ2-7	TRBD2	CASSLPRGSSYEQYF	TGTGCCAGCTCACTCCCCCGCGGGAGCTCCTACGAGCAGTACTTC
TRBV5-6	TRBJ1-2	TRBD1	CASSRPDRVVYGYTF	TGTGCCAGCAGCCGACCGGACAGGGTAGTCTATGGCTACACCTTC
TRBV21-1	TRBJ2-2	.	CASSKDAAAGGTNTGELFF	TGTGCCAGCAGCAAAGACGCGGCAGCGGGGGGAACGAACACCGGGGAGCTGTTTTTT
TRBV3-1/TRBV3-2	TRBJ1-5	TRBD1	CASSQGGQESQPQHF	TGTGCCAGCAGCCAAGGTGGACAGGAGAGTCAGCCCCAGCATTTT
TRBV10-3	TRBJ2-1	.	CATRRGSSYNEQFF	TGTGCCACCAGGCGGGGAAGCTCCTACAATGAGCAGTTCTTC
TRBV9	TRBJ2-2	TRBD2	CASVRRREGNTGELFF	TGTGCCAGCGTTCGTAGACGGGAGGGGAACACCGGGGAGCTGTTTTTT